A selection of T cell receptor beta chains follows, all from one sample in a study. TCRdb used MiXCR to reprocess the 5' RACE reads, holding one entry per CDR3 protein. Of about 62,000 distinct CDR3 sequences detected, nearly 30% appear once; the ten largest clones hold about 2.3%. Sequenced sample: tumor-infiltrating naive CD4+ T cells sorted from the breast tumor. The receptors were sampled from a female donor with breast cancer. CDR3s include the opening cysteine and the closing phenylalanine or tryptophan. Fields, in order: D gene, V gene, clone size, J gene, CDR3 protein, CDR3 DNA. The D gene is left open where the match is weak. The size entry is marked missing in some rows and otherwise reads once, few, many or a size class.

TRBD2	TRBV2	NA	TRBJ2-3	CASSKLSGGFTDTQYF	TGTGCCAGCAGTAAGCTGAGCGGGGGGTTCACAGATACGCAGTATTTT
TRBD1	TRBV7-8	few	TRBJ2-7	CASSYTGGYEQYF	TGTGCCAGCAGCTACACAGGGGGCTACGAGCAGTACTTC
NA	TRBV11-2	many	TRBJ2-3	CASSLRDTQYF	TGTGCCAGCAGCTTGCGGGATACGCAGTATTTT
NA	TRBV24-1	NA	TRBJ2-5	CATSDLGPNQETQYF	TGTGCCACCAGTGATTTAGGACCAAACCAAGAGACCCAGTACTTC
TRBD1	TRBV7-2	NA	TRBJ2-3	CASSLRQGADTQYF	TGTGCCAGCAGCTTAAGACAGGGGGCAGATACGCAGTATTTT
NA	TRBV3-1	many	TRBJ2-7	CASSQTLEQYF	TGTGCCAGCAGCCAAACCCTCGAGCAGTACTTC
TRBD2	TRBV20-1	many	TRBJ2-4	CSARPLMGLVWNIQYF	TGCAGTGCTAGACCCTTAATGGGACTAGTCTGGAACATTCAGTACTTC
NA	TRBV30	few	TRBJ2-7	CAWSSNSPYEQYF	TGTGCCTGGAGTTCTAACAGTCCCTACGAGCAGTACTTC
TRBD2	TRBV29-1	medium-sized	TRBJ2-1	CSVSSGRRYNEQFF	TGCAGCGTTTCTAGCGGGAGAAGGTACAATGAGCAGTTCTTC
TRBD1	TRBV25-1	NA	TRBJ1-2	CASSGAGGGYTF	TGTGCCAGCAGTGGGGCAGGGGGTGGCTACACCTTC
NA	TRBV6-1	NA	TRBJ1-2	CAGLRVGSSNYGYTF	TGTGCCGGTTTAAGGGTCGGCAGTTCTAACTATGGCTACACCTTC
NA	TRBV4-2	NA	TRBJ1-2	CASSQDQLNYGYTF	TGTGCCAGCAGCCAAGATCAACTTAACTATGGCTACACCTTC
NA	TRBV28	NA	TRBJ2-7	CASSFGGSSSYEQYF	TGTGCCAGCAGTTTTGGCGGTTCTAGCTCCTACGAGCAGTACTTC
TRBD1	TRBV6-6	few	TRBJ2-5	CASSWQGEETQYF	TGTGCCAGCAGTTGGCAGGGGGAAGAGACCCAGTACTTC
NA	TRBV5-1	few	TRBJ1-5	CASRPGTTSNQPQHF	TGCGCCAGCAGACCCGGGACAACAAGCAATCAGCCCCAGCATTTT